What follows are 30 T cell receptor beta chains derived from one specimen sequenced in a study of shared clonotypes between healthy human individuals. Here immunoSEQ multiplex PCR was the method, and the copy in TCRdb shows in-frame clones only, minus some. The repertoire includes about a million clones, over 60% of them detected once, and approximately 1.5% sits in the top ten. Sequencing used memory CD4+ T cells sorted from blood. Subset denoted: CD45RA-negative fraction. The origin of the receptors is a man aged 18 to 35 in good health.

The gene calls are TRBV7-9 and TRBJ2-3, with 11 bases identical to TRBD2. Per the germline V gene, CDR1 is SEHNR and CDR2 is FQNEAQ (reference sequence). Losses at the gene ends were 2 bases for V and 2 bases for J; bases not matched to a gene: 9. This CDR3 has 18 residues. The CDR3 coding sequence is TGTGCCAGCAGCTTATTAGGACTAGCGGGCGGACTCACAGATACGCAGTATTTT. It translates to CASSLLGLAGGLTDTQYF.

The V gene is TRBV30, the J gene TRBJ1-5, with a possible D match to TRBD1 (5 bases). Per germline, CDR1 GTSNPN and CDR2 SVGIG (reference sequence). The CDR3 loop spans 13 amino acids. V was shortened by 0 bases and J by 8 bases, with 11 bases between the two germline ends. The CDR3 reads CAWSVQGGKPQHF. Written as DNA, the CDR3 is TGTGCCTGGAGTGTGCAGGGAGGAAAGCCCCAGCATTTT. Looking up the rest from reference TRBV30 and TRBJ1-5 gives the full variable domain: SQTIHQWPATLVQPVGSPLSLECTVEGTSNPNLYWYRQAAGRGLQLLFYSVGIGQISSEVPQNLSASRPQDRQFILSSKKLLLSDSGFYLCAWSVQGGKPQHFGDGTRLSIL.

The rearrangement uses TRBV7-4 and TRBJ2-7, with D perhaps assigned TRBD1 or TRBD2 (6 bases each). V was cut by 0 bases and J by 6 bases, with 9 bases left in between. CDR3 length: 13 amino acids. CDR1 is SGHVT and CDR2 is SQSDAQ in the germline V gene. CDR3 nucleotide sequence: TGTGCCAGCAGCTTAGCTGGGGGGCGCGAGCAGTACTTC. It encodes CASSLAGGREQYF.

The chain joins TRBV6-6 to TRBJ2-1; weak D call: TRBD2 (5 bases). This CDR3 spans 12 amino acids. The V end lost 2 bases, the J end lost 6 bases, and 5 bases lay between the germline ends. The V gene's germline CDR1 is MNHNY and CDR2 SVGAGI (reference sequence). The CDR3: CASSYGSNEQFF. In DNA, the CDR3 is TGTGCCAGCAGTTACGGGAGCAATGAGCAGTTCTTC.

This clone was counted once. V gene TRBV30 combines with J gene TRBJ2-2; 8 bases are shared with TRBD1. V lost 7 bases to trimming and J lost 5 bases; unmatched junction nucleotides: 12. CDR1 GTSNPN and CDR2 SVGIG come from the germline V gene (reference sequence). CDR3 length equals 15 residues. Here the CDR3 reads CAFQTGQADTGELFF. The CDR3 DNA follows: TGTGCCTTTCAGACGGGACAGGCGGATACCGGGGAGCTGTTTTTT.

With respect to this clone: Other DNA sequences within the sample encode an identical CDR3. The chain carries TRBV6-5 and TRBJ1-6; possible D gene TRBD1, 5 bases. The CDR3 has 13 amino acids. Germline V lookup: CDR1 MNHEY, CDR2 SVGAGI. V dropped 5 bases and J dropped 7 bases, with 9 bases sitting between them. The CDR3 loop is CASSDRGNSPLHF. In nucleotides, the CDR3 is TGTGCCAGCAGTGACAGAGGCAATTCACCCCTCCACTTT.

The rearrangement links TRBV11-2 to TRBJ1-6, with D unresolved. This CDR3 has 15 residues. With 2 bases removed from V and 7 bases from J, the gap between germline ends came to 12 bases. Per germline, CDR1 SGHAT and CDR2 FQNNGV. CDR3 coding DNA: TGTGCCAGCAGCTTACTGGCGACATCAAATTCACCCCTCCACTTT. Translated: CASSLLATSNSPLHF.

This sequence joins TRBV12-1 and TRBJ1-2; TRBD1 was called by the table and not checked on the DNA. TRBV12-1 constitutes a pseudogene. CDR3 length: 14 residues. The chain's CDR3 is CASSFEYRGGGYTF. The CDR3 DNA reads as TGTGCCAGCAGCTTTGAGTACAGGGGAGGAGGCTACACCTTC.

The chain recombines TRBV27 with TRBJ2-5; 8 nucleotides align to TRBD2. Trimming cost V 4 bases and J 4 bases; bases outside gene matches: 11. The CDR3 extends over 16 amino acids. CDR1 and CDR2 from the germline V gene are MNHEY and SMNVEV (reference sequence). The chain's CDR3 is CASSSPRGGWRETQYF. As DNA, the CDR3 is TGTGCCAGCAGTTCGCCTCGCGGGGGGTGGAGAGAGACCCAGTACTTC.

This clone showed up just a few times. The chain is built from TRBV6-1 and TRBJ1-5; 9 nucleotides match TRBD1. Trimming removed 2 bases from V and 7 bases from J; junction bases left unmatched: 6. Germline CDR1 MNHNS, CDR2 SASEGT. The CDR3 length is 15 residues. CDR3 loop: CASSEQDRGVQPQHF. CDR3 DNA: TGTGCCAGCAGTGAACAGGACAGGGGAGTACAGCCCCAGCATTTT.

V usage is TRBV5-4 and J usage is TRBJ2-5, with 8 bases matching TRBD1. The CDR3 has 17 amino acids. Per the germline V gene, CDR1 is SGHNT and CDR2 is YYREEE (reference sequence). Germline trimming cut 0 bases from V and 3 bases from J; bases unmatched to any gene: 10. In DNA form, the CDR3 reads TGTGCCAGCAGCTTGGACTTGACAGGGGTAGGGGAAGAGACCCAGTACTTC. This gives the protein CASSLDLTGVGEETQYF. The full variable domain, in which reference TRBV5-4 and TRBJ2-5 provide the parts outside the CDR3, is ETGVTQSPTHLIKTRGQQVTLRCSSQSGHNTVSWYQQALGQGPQFIFQYYREEENGRGNFPPRFSGLQFPNYSSELNVNALELDDSALYLCASSLDLTGVGEETQYFGPGTRLLVL.

The V and J genes are TRBV29-1 and TRBJ1-5; 9 bases fit TRBD1. In germline, CDR1 is SQVTM, CDR2 ANQGSEA. Unmatched junction bases numbered 11, after V lost 7 bases and J lost 7 bases. The CDR3 has 14 residues. Written as DNA, the CDR3 is TGCAGCGCAGCATCACAGGGGGCAGGGCAGCCCCAGCATTTT. Translating it yields CSAASQGAGQPQHF.

The CDR3 DNA follows: TGTGCCAGCAGTTCCCCCCGGGACAGGGTAGTAGACATTCAGTACTTC. Amino acid sequence: CASSSPRDRVVDIQYF. This chain uses TRBV28 with TRBJ2-4; 9 bases are shared with TRBD1. This CDR3 has 16 amino acids. Germline-derived CDR1 and CDR2 are MDHEN and SYDVKM. J was trimmed by 8 bases and V by 4 bases; bases with no gene match: 12.

A remark on this clone: Other DNA sequences of this sample code for an identical CDR3. DNA of the CDR3: TGTGCCAGCTCACCACCGGCGGGGGATGAGCAGTTCTTC. Protein product: CASSPPAGDEQFF. The chain combines TRBV18 with TRBJ2-1; TRBD2 matches 7 bases. This CDR3 is 13 amino acids long. CDR1 and CDR2 from the germline V gene are KGHSH and LQKENI. The V gene end was trimmed by 0 bases and the J gene end by 8 bases; junction bases not matched to a gene: 1.

V usage is TRBV10-3 and J usage is TRBJ2-7; weak D call: TRBD2 (6 bases). The ends were cut back, 0 bases at V and 5 bases at J, with 8 bases in the middle. This CDR3 contains 13 residues. Germline loops: CDR1 ENHRY, CDR2 SYGVKD. The CDR3 sequence: CAISESGGHEQYF. For the CDR3, the DNA is TGTGCCATCAGTGAGTCGGGGGGACACGAGCAGTACTTC.

The rearrangement links TRBV5-8 to TRBJ2-3; 11 bases agree with TRBD1. The CDR3 runs to 15 residues. The trim removed 2 bases at V and 6 bases at J, leaving 5 bases unmatched. Germline-derived CDR1 and CDR2 are SGHTS and YDEGEE. This chain's CDR3 is CASSFGQGASDTQYF. The CDR3 region has the DNA TGTGCCAGCAGCTTCGGACAGGGGGCATCTGATACGCAGTATTTT.

This clone was counted a few times. This chain uses TRBV6-5 with TRBJ1-2; D is unresolved. Looked up from germline, CDR1 is MNHEY and CDR2 is SVGAGI. Trimming removed 0 bases from V and 4 bases from J, with 15 bases in between. The CDR3 has 16 amino acids. The DNA of the CDR3 is TGTGCCAGCAGTTACTCGACATTCGTGGCCGTCTATGGCTACACCTTC. This translates into CASSYSTFVAVYGYTF.

Regarding this clone: Distinct nucleotide sequences in the sample also encode this CDR3. This chain connects TRBV4-2 to TRBJ2-7, with a tentative D call TRBD1 (6 bases). The CDR3 sequence is 14 residues long. The germline V gene has CDR1 LGHNA and CDR2 YNFKEQ. Trimming removed 0 bases from V and 2 bases from J, with 8 bases in between. In nucleotides, the CDR3 is TGTGCCAGCAGCCAAGAAGACAGGACCTACGAGCAGTACTTC. Translation gives CASSQEDRTYEQYF.

The chain joins TRBV30 to TRBJ1-6; 10 bases are a match to TRBD1. This CDR3 spans 16 amino acids. With 3 bases clipped from V and 10 bases from J, the junction kept 12 bases outside the gene matches. Per germline, CDR1 GTSNPN and CDR2 SVGIG (reference sequence). The CDR3 loop reads CAWSFSTGTGVSPLHF. The CDR3 DNA sequence: TGTGCCTGGAGCTTTAGTACCGGGACAGGGGTCTCACCCCTCCACTTT.

The chain employs TRBV5-1 and TRBJ2-3, with a tentative D call TRBD2 (6 bases). This CDR3 spans 13 amino acids. The V gene lost 0 bases and the J gene lost 8 bases, with 10 bases spanning the gap. Germline lookup yields CDR1 SGHRS and CDR2 YFSETQ. In DNA, the CDR3 is TGCGCCAGCAGCTTGGCAACCGGGGGTACGCAGTATTTT. It codes for CASSLATGGTQYF.

This clone was seen only a few times. The chain uses TRBV28 and TRBJ1-6, with D possibly being TRBD1 (6 bases). CDR3 length: 13 amino acids. Trimming shortened V by 7 bases and J by 9 bases, and 13 bases separated the two germline ends. Germline-derived CDR1 and CDR2 are MDHEN and SYDVKM. DNA for the CDR3: TGTGCCAGCAAGCAGGACAGCGTTTCACCCCTCCACTTT. Its translation: CASKQDSVSPLHF.

This chain uses TRBV28 with TRBJ2-7; D gene uncertain. Trimming took 0 bases from V and 6 from J, leaving 6 bases between them. CDR1 MDHEN and CDR2 SYDVKM come from the germline V gene. The length of the CDR3 is 12 residues. CDR3 residues: CASSLWGAEQYF. The CDR3 bases are TGTGCCAGCAGTTTATGGGGCGCCGAGCAGTACTTC. Full variable domain (remainder filled in from reference TRBV28 and TRBJ2-7): DVKVTQSSRYLVKRTGEKVFLECVQDMDHENMFWYRQDPGLGLRLIYFSYDVKMKEKGDIPEGYSVSREKKERFSLILESASTNQTSMYLCASSLWGAEQYFGPGTRLTVT.

The J gene is TRBJ1-5, the V gene TRBV30; tentative D call: TRBD1 (5 bases). The V end lost 2 bases, the J end lost 1 base, and 9 bases lay between the germline ends. This CDR3 has 14 residues. From germline, CDR1 is GTSNPN and CDR2 SVGIG (reference sequence). Here the CDR3 reads CAWSPGVSNQPQHF. CDR3 bases: TGTGCCTGGAGTCCGGGGGTAAGCAATCAGCCCCAGCATTTT.

A remark on this clone: A read error is likely, as this CDR3 ends without the conserved phenylalanine or tryptophan. The J gene is TRBJ2-7, the V gene TRBV7-9; possible D gene TRBD2, 6 bases. Germline-derived CDR1 and CDR2 are SEHNR and FQNEAQ (reference sequence). The V end lost 1 base, the J end lost 9 bases, and 10 bases lay between the germline ends. This CDR3 is 12 amino acids long. CDR3 coding DNA: TGTGCCAGCAGCTTAGAGAGCGGGTGGCAGTACCTC. It translates to CASSLESGWQYL.

The V gene is TRBV6-1, the J gene TRBJ2-3, with 10 bases that match TRBD1. The CDR3 spans 15 residues. Trimming cost V 4 bases and J 5 bases; bases outside gene matches: 6. Germline CDR1 is MNHNS and CDR2 is SASEGT. The CDR3 nucleotides are TGTGCCAGCAGTGCAAGGACAGGGGGAAGAGATACGCAGTATTTT. This gives the protein CASSARTGGRDTQYF.

The V gene is TRBV28, the J gene TRBJ1-4; D gene uncertain. Germline CDR1 reads MDHEN; CDR2 reads SYDVKM. This CDR3 has 11 amino acids. The V and J ends lost 4 bases and 7 bases respectively, with 4 bases between them. The chain's CDR3 is CASSSSEKLFF. CDR3 coding DNA: TGTGCCAGCAGTTCAAGTGAAAAACTGTTTTTT.

The chain couples TRBV10-2 to TRBJ2-1, with 9 bases aligning to TRBD1. Looked up from germline, CDR1 is WSHSY and CDR2 is SAAADI. V lost 6 bases and J lost 1; bases outside the gene matches: 10. The CDR3 is 17 residues long. CDR3 in amino acids: CASRIEQGAGSYNEQFF. DNA of the CDR3: TGCGCCAGCAGAATAGAACAGGGGGCAGGGTCCTACAATGAGCAGTTCTTC.

The CDR3 coding sequence is TGTGCCAGTACCGGGGGCAGATATTATAGCAATCAGCCCCAGCATTTT. Translating it yields CASTGGRYYSNQPQHF. The chain employs TRBV19 and TRBJ1-5; perhaps TRBD1 as D (6 bases). Germline values: CDR1 LNHDA, CDR2 SQIVND (reference sequence). V was trimmed by 7 bases and J by 0 bases, leaving 16 bases between them. The CDR3 runs to 16 residues.

The chain employs TRBV6-1 and TRBJ1-1; 7 bases are a match to TRBD1. This CDR3 is 13 amino acids long. The V gene end was trimmed by 3 bases and the J gene end by 8 bases; junction bases not matched to a gene: 6. CDR1 and CDR2 from the germline V gene are MNHNS and SASEGT. CDR3 protein: CASSEKQGREAFF. In nucleotides, the CDR3 is TGTGCCAGCAGTGAGAAACAGGGGAGGGAAGCTTTCTTT.

The chain has TRBV19 and TRBJ1-1, with 7 bases lining up with TRBD1. J gave up 1 base and V 3 bases, and 8 bases lay outside the gene matches. Germline V gene lookup returns CDR1 LNHDA and CDR2 SQIVND (reference sequence). The CDR3 covers 16 residues. The CDR3 here is CASSMWAGGRNTEAFF. CDR3 coding DNA: TGTGCCAGTAGTATGTGGGCAGGGGGGCGGAACACTGAAGCTTTCTTT.